This T cell receptor (beta chain) derives from a study of blood T cell repertoires in COVID-19. Libraries were prepared by immunoSEQ multiplex PCR; TCRdb keeps only in-frame clonotypes and omits some of them. The sample includes approximately 300,000 clones, 86% of them seen just once. The length of the CDR3 is 15 residues. Germline CDR1 MNHEY, CDR2 SMNVEV (reference sequence). With 3 bases clipped from V and 0 bases from J, the junction kept 3 bases outside the gene matches. Recovered status in Cohort 3 required two negative PCRs, clearance, or symptom resolution. The chain is built from TRBV27 and TRBJ1-1; 8 bases match TRBD1. The sequencing input was PBMCs or T cells enriched from blood (not recorded which). This receptor was taken from a woman aged 18-29 years who had recovered from COVID-19. The CDR3 spells CASSLTGAMNTEAFF. The CDR3 DNA sequence: TGTGCCAGCAGTTTGACAGGGGCCATGAACACTGAAGCTTTCTTT.